A single sample is the source of the 26 T cell receptor beta chains below, sequenced in a study of blood T cell repertoires in COVID-19. Data came from immunoSEQ multiplex PCR; TCRdb stores just in-frame clones and leaves some out. The data show 30,000 to 40,000 clones, around 82% seen once. Sequenced material: peripheral blood. The source of these receptors is a middle-aged man with acute or convalescent COVID-19.

V is TRBV27 and J is TRBJ2-3, with a tentative D call TRBD2 (6 bases). Trimming shortened V by 0 bases and J by 4 bases, and 11 bases separated the two germline ends. CDR1 MNHEY and CDR2 SMNVEV come from the germline V gene (reference sequence). The CDR3 runs 15 residues. CDR3 sequence reads: CASSLSPGEADTQYF. The CDR3 nucleotides read TGTGCCAGCAGTTTATCTCCCGGGGAGGCAGATACGCAGTATTTT.

The chain is built from TRBV2 and TRBJ1-1, with 7 bases matching TRBD1. Germline V lookup: CDR1 SNHLY, CDR2 FYNNEI. The CDR3 extends over 13 amino acids. V lost 6 bases and J lost 3; bases outside the gene matches: 4. The CDR3 reads CASRVTGDTEAFF. In DNA, the CDR3 is TGTGCCAGCAGAGTTACAGGGGACACTGAAGCTTTCTTT.

In its sample, this clone was seen once. The CDR3 spells CSVGQGSQETQYF. CDR3 nucleotides: TGCAGCGTTGGGCAGGGGAGTCAAGAGACCCAGTACTTC. This sequence joins TRBV29-1 and TRBJ2-5; a weak D match, TRBD1 (6 bases). This CDR3 has 13 residues. V gave up 4 bases and J gave up 2 bases, with 11 bases separating them. Germline V lookup: CDR1 SQVTM, CDR2 ANQGSEA.

This clone appeared once. As DNA, the CDR3 is TGTGCCAGCAGCAGTCCCGGGACAGGGTTAGAGACCCAGTACTTC. Amino acids: CASSSPGTGLETQYF. The rearrangement links TRBV11-2 to TRBJ2-5; 9 positions agree with TRBD1. CDR1 and CDR2 (germline): SGHAT, FQNNGV. V was clipped by 5 bases and J by 4 bases; unmatched bases: 8. This CDR3 region has 15 residues.

This chain links TRBV6-2 or TRBV6-3 with TRBJ2-7, with TRBD1 matching over 8 bases. This CDR3 has 13 residues. The ends lost 6 bases at V and 5 bases at J; junction bases unmatched: 6. Germline V gene data show CDR1 as MNHEY and CDR2 as SVGEGT. The CDR3 loop reads CASSGQGSHEQYF. For the CDR3, the DNA is TGTGCCAGCAGCGGACAGGGTTCCCACGAGCAGTACTTC.

The chain links TRBV9 to TRBJ1-2; unclear D gene. Trimming removed 0 bases from V and 8 bases from J, with 14 bases in between. This CDR3 spans 14 amino acids. Looked up from germline, CDR1 is SGDLS and CDR2 is YYNGEE. CDR3 protein: CASSVGAESLGYTF. The CDR3 bases are TGTGCCAGCAGCGTAGGAGCCGAGAGTCTGGGCTACACCTTC.

CDR3 region: CASSPTSQGEQYF. CDR3 DNA sequence: TGTGCCAGCAGTCCGACTAGCCAGGGCGAGCAGTACTTC. The rearrangement links TRBV6-6 to TRBJ2-7; 7 bases line up with TRBD2. The CDR3 runs to 13 residues. The V segment lost 5 bases and the J segment 6 bases; nucleotides outside the gene matches: 7. Germline loops: CDR1 MNHNY, CDR2 SVGAGI (reference sequence).

J is TRBJ2-1 and V is TRBV11-3, with 9 bases that match TRBD2. Trimming removed 5 bases from V and 8 bases from J; junction bases left unmatched: 13. Germline V lookup: CDR1 SGHNT, CDR2 YENEEA. This CDR3 spans 16 amino acids. The CDR3, as DNA: TGTGCCAGCAGCCCAGGGGCGGGGGGGCCTATCGATGAGCAGTTCTTC. Its protein product is CASSPGAGGPIDEQFF.

The CDR3 nucleotides read TGTGCCAGCAGCTTGAACAGGATATTCTCGGATACGCAGTATTTT. This encodes CASSLNRIFSDTQYF. The rearrangement uses TRBV5-4 and TRBJ2-3, with D perhaps TRBD1 (5 bases). Looked up from germline, CDR1 is SGHNT and CDR2 is YYREEE (reference sequence). The CDR3 runs to 15 residues. The V end was cut by 1 base, the J end by 6 bases, with 15 bases between.

This clone showed up just once. The J gene is TRBJ1-4, the V gene TRBV4-2, with TRBD1 matching over 8 bases. CDR1 LGHNA and CDR2 YNFKEQ come from the germline V gene. The CDR3 loop spans 16 amino acids. J gave up 4 bases and V 7 bases, and 11 bases lay outside the gene matches. CDR3 coding DNA: TGTGCCAGCACCCCGGGACAGGTGGGCCTTAATGAAAAACTGTTTTTT. Translation: CASTPGQVGLNEKLFF.

The rearrangement joins TRBV10-3 to TRBJ2-7; tentative D call: TRBD1 (5 bases). CDR3 size: 14 residues. Germline loops: CDR1 ENHRY, CDR2 SYGVKD. Trimming left V 5 bases short and J 1 base short, with 12 bases between. The CDR3 coding sequence is TGTGCCATCAGTCTCGACAGTCAGTCCTACGAGCAGTACTTC. As protein: CAISLDSQSYEQYF.

The V gene is TRBV5-4, the J gene TRBJ1-4, with D maybe TRBD1 (5 bases). CDR3 length equals 16 residues. With 2 bases removed from V and 3 bases from J, the gap between germline ends came to 14 bases. Per the germline V gene, CDR1 is SGHNT and CDR2 is YYREEE (reference sequence). The CDR3 coding sequence is TGTGCCAGCAGCTTCGGGGCGGGGGTCTCTAATGAAAAACTGTTTTTT. It translates to CASSFGAGVSNEKLFF.

This clone was counted only a few times. The chain recombines TRBV7-9 with TRBJ2-2; no firm D call. Per germline, CDR1 SEHNR and CDR2 FQNEAQ (reference sequence). The V gene lost 1 base and the J gene lost 4 bases, with 7 bases spanning the gap. The CDR3 has 14 amino acids. The CDR3 DNA sequence: TGTGCCAGCAGCTTAGTCACTCGCACCGGGGAGCTGTTTTTT. Its protein product is CASSLVTRTGELFF. Filled out from reference TRBV7-9 and TRBJ2-2, the complete variable domain reads DTGVSQNPRHKITKRGQNVTFRCDPISEHNRLYWYRQTLGQGPEFLTYFQNEAQLEKSRLLSDRFSAERPKGSFSTLEIQRTEQGDSAMYLCASSLVTRTGELFFGEGSRLTVL.

The chain uses TRBV28 and TRBJ1-5, with TRBD1 matching 8 bases. CDR1 MDHEN and CDR2 SYDVKM come from the germline V gene. The CDR3 totals 17 residues. V trimming: 2 bases; J trimming: 2 bases; junction bases outside the gene matches: 8. The CDR3 sequence: CASSLPGQGRGNQPQHF. For the CDR3, the DNA is TGTGCCAGCAGTTTACCCGGACAGGGTAGAGGCAATCAGCCCCAGCATTTT.

This rearrangement joins TRBV24-1 to TRBJ2-1; 10 positions agree with TRBD1. The CDR3 sequence is 13 residues long. Per germline, CDR1 KGHDR and CDR2 SFDVKD. V was clipped by 7 bases and J by 11 bases; unmatched bases: 7. The CDR3, as DNA: TGTGCCACCAGCCGGGGGGACAGGGGCCAGCAGTTCTTC. Protein sequence: CATSRGDRGQQFF.

CDR3: CSASNSGGGNEQFF. The CDR3 DNA is TGCAGTGCTAGTAATAGCGGGGGGGGGAATGAGCAGTTCTTC. This rearrangement joins TRBV20-1 to TRBJ2-1, with 11 bases lining up with TRBD2. Germline V gives CDR1 DFQATT, CDR2 SNEGSKA (reference sequence). V lost 3 bases to trimming and J lost 7 bases; unmatched junction nucleotides: 5. The CDR3 totals 14 residues.

This CDR3 reads CAGGTGLSPLHF. In DNA, the CDR3 is TGTGCCGGGGGGACAGGTCTTTCACCCCTCCACTTT. This chain connects TRBV7-9 to TRBJ1-6, with 8 bases identical to TRBD1. Trimming at V came to 11 bases and at J to 9 bases, leaving 6 bases not matched to a gene. This CDR3 has 12 residues. CDR1 is SEHNR, CDR2 FQNEAQ, per germline (reference sequence).

The J gene is TRBJ2-1, the V gene TRBV5-1; perhaps TRBD1 as D (5 bases). In germline, CDR1 is SGHRS, CDR2 YFSETQ. Trimming left V 0 bases short and J 6 bases short, with 10 bases between. The CDR3 runs to 14 residues. The CDR3: CASSLGLGPNEQFF. The DNA for the CDR3 is TGCGCCAGCAGCTTGGGCCTGGGGCCCAATGAGCAGTTCTTC.

V usage is TRBV7-9 and J usage is TRBJ2-5; D may be TRBD2 (5 bases). The germline V gene has CDR1 SEHNR and CDR2 FQNEAQ (reference sequence). V shed 5 bases and J shed 5 bases, with 9 bases lying between them. The CDR3 sequence is 12 residues long. The CDR3 DNA follows: TGTGCCAGCAGCCTAACTAGTGAGACCCAGTACTTC. Protein sequence: CASSLTSETQYF. The full variable domain, with the rest looked up from reference TRBV7-9 and TRBJ2-5, is DTGVSQNPRHKITKRGQNVTFRCDPISEHNRLYWYRQTLGQGPEFLTYFQNEAQLEKSRLLSDRFSAERPKGSFSTLEIQRTEQGDSAMYLCASSLTSETQYFGPGTRLLVL.

The V gene is TRBV7-9, the J gene TRBJ1-1; no reliable D call. Germline V CDR1 and CDR2: SEHNR, FQNEAQ (reference sequence). CDR3 length: 12 amino acids. Trimming took 1 base from V and 10 from J, leaving 10 bases between them. The CDR3 sequence: CASSLDPSVAFF. The CDR3 region has the DNA TGTGCCAGCAGCTTAGATCCTTCGGTAGCTTTCTTT.

This chain joins TRBV7-9 and TRBJ1-5; 10 bases match TRBD1. With 4 bases clipped from V and 2 bases from J, the junction kept 14 bases outside the gene matches. This CDR3 has 19 amino acids. The germline gives CDR1 SEHNR, CDR2 FQNEAQ (reference sequence). This CDR3 reads CASSSVSGTGVLGNQPQHF. Here the CDR3 DNA reads TGTGCCAGCAGCTCCGTTAGCGGGACAGGGGTTTTGGGCAATCAGCCCCAGCATTTT.

The chain couples TRBV5-1 to TRBJ2-2; 10 bases align to TRBD2. This CDR3 has 14 residues. V dropped 7 bases and J dropped 2; count of bases not matched to a gene: 2. Germline V lookup: CDR1 SGHRS, CDR2 YFSETQ. The CDR3: CASGLAVNTGELFF. In nucleotides, the CDR3 is TGCGCCAGCGGACTAGCGGTTAACACCGGGGAGCTGTTTTTT.

V gene TRBV9 combines with J gene TRBJ2-7, with TRBD2 matching over 7 bases. The length of the CDR3 is 15 residues. Trimming removed 0 bases from V and 2 bases from J; junction bases left unmatched: 5. In germline, CDR1 is SGDLS, CDR2 YYNGEE. Here the CDR3 DNA reads TGTGCCAGCAGCGTAGCTATTGGACTAGCCTACGAGCAGTACTTC. Its protein product is CASSVAIGLAYEQYF.

The J gene is TRBJ2-2, the V gene TRBV27; no firm D call. Germline V lookup: CDR1 MNHEY, CDR2 SMNVEV (reference sequence). V was clipped by 7 bases and J by 2 bases, with 2 bases between them. This CDR3 spans 11 amino acids. CDR3 nucleotide sequence: TGTGCCAGCACAAACACCGGGGAGCTGTTTTTT. It yields the protein CASTNTGELFF.

This chain uses TRBV28 with TRBJ2-1; possible D gene TRBD2, 5 bases. This CDR3 is built from 11 residues. Trimming shortened V by 5 bases and J by 10 bases, and 9 bases separated the two germline ends. Per germline, CDR1 MDHEN and CDR2 SYDVKM. CDR3 DNA: TGTGCCAGCAGTCTCAGGAGGGAGCAGTTCTTC. Its translation: CASSLRREQFF. Filled out from reference TRBV28 and TRBJ2-1, the complete variable domain reads DVKVTQSSRYLVKRTGEKVFLECVQDMDHENMFWYRQDPGLGLRLIYFSYDVKMKEKGDIPEGYSVSREKKERFSLILESASTNQTSMYLCASSLRREQFFGPGTRLTVL.

The rearrangement joins TRBV7-8 to TRBJ2-7; 12 positions match TRBD2. Trimming at V came to 5 bases and at J to 5 bases, leaving 13 bases not matched to a gene. Germline lookup yields CDR1 SGHVS and CDR2 FQNEAQ. The CDR3 has 17 amino acids. The CDR3 DNA is TGTGCCAGCAGCACGGGACTAGCGGGTGGAATTTACGACGAGCAGTACTTC. Translated: CASSTGLAGGIYDEQYF.